The source of this T cell receptor beta chain is a study of T cell responses to AZD1222 COVID-19 vaccine. Study conclusions and caveats: Donor demographics were predominantly white British with a female majority; clonal diversity may be underestimated. Compared with day 0, the breadth and depth of the Spike-specific TCR repertoire rose significantly after two doses of AZD1222.

A word on this clone: What it binds is unknown.

Unmatched junction bases numbered 6, after V lost 3 bases and J lost 3 bases. The CDR3 sequence is 16 residues long. Germline loops: CDR1 LGHNA, CDR2 YSLEER. Sequencing was performed with immunoSEQ multiplex PCR; in TCRdb, only in-frame clones are kept and a portion is missing. The repertoire holds a few hundred thousand clones, with 85% to 95% as singletons. This sequence originates from an adult in good health. J is TRBJ2-2 and V is TRBV4-3; 8 bases agree with TRBD2. The sample consisted of peripheral blood, taken on day 0 of AZD1222 vaccination. CDR3 sequence reads: CASSQRGLVDTGELFF. The CDR3 nucleotides read TGCGCCAGCAGCCAGAGGGGACTAGTTGACACCGGGGAGCTGTTTTTT.